The 31 T cell receptor beta chains given below trace back to one sample, sequenced in a study of CD8+CD57+ T cells in acquired aplastic anemia. Genomic DNA templated the TCR beta VDJ and CDR3 profiling. MiXCR, applied by TCRdb to the reads, yields one record per CDR3 protein. Of under 350,000 distinct CDR3 sequences listed, approximately 57% are singletons. Sequencing used sorted CD4+, CD8+, or CD8+CD57+ T cells (not recorded which) from PBMCs. The receptors were sampled from a human donor with severe aplastic anemia or a healthy control (not recorded which).

This clonotype was detected many times. The rearrangement joins TRBV5-1 to TRBJ1-6; D unresolved. Trimming took off 0 bases at V and 7 bases at J, with 8 bases between the two ends. CDR1 and CDR2 from the germline V gene are SGHRS and YFSETQ. CDR3 length equals 14 residues. Written as DNA, the CDR3 is TGCGCCAGCAGCTTGGGATCGGACAATTCACCCCTCCACTTT. Translated, it gives CASSLGSDNSPLHF. The full variable domain, completed using reference TRBV5-1 and TRBJ1-6, is KAGVTQTPRYLIKTRGQQVTLSCSPISGHRSVSWYQQTPGQGLQFLFEYFSETQRNKGNFPGRFSGRQFSNSRSEMNVSTLELGDSALYLCASSLGSDNSPLHFGNGTRLTVT.

The chain employs TRBV7-6 and TRBJ2-3; 8 bases match TRBD1. Germline-derived CDR1 and CDR2 are SGHVS and FNYEAQ. V shed 5 bases and J 0 bases; nucleotides not matched to a gene: 4. The CDR3 loop spans 15 amino acids. The CDR3 protein is CASSQGQVSTDTQYF. The CDR3 DNA reads TGTGCCAGCAGCCAGGGACAGGTTAGCACAGATACGCAGTATTTT.

This clonotype was picked up one time. This chain joins TRBV12-3 or TRBV12-4 and TRBJ2-2, with a tentative D call TRBD1 (5 bases). CDR3 size: 15 residues. The germline V and J ends were trimmed by 3 bases and 2 bases, with 10 bases remaining between them. Here the CDR3 reads CASSFFTGNTGELFF. In DNA form, the CDR3 reads TGTGCCAGCAGTTTTTTTACAGGAAACACCGGGGAGCTGTTTTTT.

The chain carries TRBV29-1 and TRBJ1-2; 10 nucleotides line up with TRBD1. The V and J ends lost 3 bases and 8 bases, in that order; junction bases with no gene match: 3. CDR1 and CDR2 from the germline V gene are SQVTM and ANQGSEA. This CDR3 region has 12 residues. DNA for the CDR3: TGCAGCGTTGAGGGACAGGGGAAGGGCTACACCTTC. Its translation is CSVEGQGKGYTF. Combining the CDR3 with reference TRBV29-1 and TRBJ1-2 gives the whole variable domain SAVISQKPSRDICQRGTSLTIQCQVDSQVTMMFWYRQQPGQSLTLIATANQGSEATYESGFVIDKFPISRPNLTFSTLTVSNMSPEDSSIYLCSVEGQGKGYTFGSGTRLTVV.

In this sample, this clonotype turned up many times. The chain recombines TRBV27 with TRBJ2-7; 7 bases are shared with TRBD1. The V gene's germline CDR1 is MNHEY and CDR2 SMNVEV (reference sequence). Trimming took 7 bases from V and 9 from J; bases not matched to a gene: 18. The CDR3 loop spans 15 amino acids. CDR3 loop: CASMASRTGMVGQYF. CDR3 DNA: TGTGCCAGCATGGCCTCCCGGACAGGAATGGTGGGGCAGTACTTC.

This clonotype was counted only a few times. The V gene is TRBV11-3, the J gene TRBJ2-7, with D perhaps TRBD1 or TRBD2 (5 bases each). Per the germline V gene, CDR1 is SGHNT and CDR2 is YENEEA. The V and J ends lost 5 bases and 6 bases respectively, with 14 bases between them. The CDR3 spans 13 residues. The CDR3 loop reads CASSGDQTGEQYF. In DNA form, the CDR3 reads TGTGCCAGCAGCGGGGACCAGACCGGCGAGCAGTACTTC.

This clonotype appeared many times. The chain uses TRBV7-6 and TRBJ2-1, with 10 bases lining up with TRBD2. With V trimmed by 5 bases and J by 5 bases, 6 bases remained unmatched. This CDR3 has 15 residues. CDR1 and CDR2 from the germline V gene are SGHVS and FNYEAQ. This CDR3 is CASSDLAGDNNEQFF. The CDR3, as DNA: TGTGCCAGCAGCGACCTAGCGGGAGACAACAATGAGCAGTTCTTC.

This clonotype was counted a few times. This may stem from a read error, because a much larger clone lies one nucleotide away. This chain uses TRBV5-1 with TRBJ1-2; tentative D call: TRBD1 (6 bases). The CDR3 has 16 residues. CDR1 is SGHRS, CDR2 YFSETQ, per germline. Between the trimmed V and J ends, which lost 4 bases and 4 bases, there was a span of 20 bases. CDR3 residues: CASSPREPSGVYGYTF. The CDR3 coding sequence is TGCGCCAGCAGCCCCCGGGAGCCCTCAGGGGTCTATGGCTACACCTTC.

This clonotype has only a few counts. The chain is built from TRBV5-1 and TRBJ1-1; no firm D call. V dropped 4 bases and J dropped 0 bases, with 10 bases sitting between them. The CDR3 has 14 amino acids. Germline assignment: CDR1 SGHRS and CDR2 YFSETQ. CDR3 loop: CASSPGVLNTEAFF. The CDR3 DNA follows: TGCGCCAGCAGCCCTGGAGTCTTGAACACTGAAGCTTTCTTT.

This chain links TRBV20-1 with TRBJ2-7, with TRBD1 identical over 9 bases. Per the germline V gene, CDR1 is DFQATT and CDR2 is SNEGSKA (reference sequence). The CDR3 runs to 14 residues. The J segment lost 3 bases and the V segment lost 1 base, leaving 4 bases of the junction unmatched. The CDR3, as DNA: TGCAGTGCTAGAGTACAGGGGGCGAACTACGAGCAGTACTTC. This codes for CSARVQGANYEQYF.

The chain couples TRBV5-4 to TRBJ2-2; either TRBD1 or TRBD2 may fit D (5 bases each). Looked up from germline, CDR1 is SGHNT and CDR2 is YYREEE (reference sequence). The CDR3 is made up of 16 amino acids. V dropped 0 bases and J dropped 5 bases, with 14 bases sitting between them. CDR3 nucleotide sequence: TGTGCCAGCAGCTTGGTACGGGGCGCAGGTACCGGGGAGCTGTTTTTT. It specifies CASSLVRGAGTGELFF.

This clonotype turned up a few times. It may be a read error: a sequence one base away is much more abundant. J is TRBJ2-7 and V is TRBV7-3; TRBD1 or TRBD2 may be the D gene (6 bases each). V gave up 2 bases and J gave up 6 bases, with 11 bases separating them. Germline V gene data show CDR1 as SGHTA and CDR2 as FQGTGA. The CDR3 is 13 residues long. The CDR3 DNA is TGTGCCAGCAGCTTAGGGGGGCCGGGCGAGCAGTACTTC. Translated, it gives CASSLGGPGEQYF.

There are many counts of this clonotype. This sequence joins TRBV6-1 and TRBJ2-2; D gene unclear. CDR1 and CDR2 from the germline V gene are MNHNS and SASEGT. The CDR3 has 11 residues. Trimming stripped 3 bases from V and 7 bases from J, with 3 bases between. In DNA, the CDR3 is TGTGCCAGCAGTGATTTCGGGGAGCTGTTTTTT. It codes for CASSDFGELFF.

The chain joins TRBV6-2 or TRBV6-3 to TRBJ1-3; 8 bases are a match to TRBD1. Germline-derived CDR1 and CDR2 are MNHEY and SVGEGT. The junction had 10 bases not matched to a gene; V was cut back by 11 bases and J by 4 bases. The CDR3 spans 14 residues. For the CDR3, the DNA is TGTGCCGGGTGCGGACAGGGAGGCGGAAACACCATATATTTT. Translated: CAGCGQGGGNTIYF.

The rearrangement joins TRBV19 to TRBJ1-5; D is perhaps TRBD1 (6 bases). Germline V gene lookup returns CDR1 LNHDA and CDR2 SQIVND (reference sequence). The CDR3 runs to 16 residues. The germline V and J ends were trimmed by 5 bases and 0 bases, with 14 bases remaining between them. CDR3 nucleotides: TGTGCCAGTAGTGGGAGACCAGGGGTTAGCAATCAGCCCCAGCATTTT. Its protein is CASSGRPGVSNQPQHF.

This clonotype appeared many times. The genes are TRBV5-8 and TRBJ2-5; possibly TRBD2 for D (5 bases). From germline, CDR1 is SGHTS and CDR2 YDEGEE. Between the trimmed V and J ends, which lost 4 bases and 4 bases, there was a span of 14 bases. The CDR3 length is 14 residues. The CDR3 loop is CASSSLAAGETQYF. The DNA for the CDR3 is TGTGCCAGCAGCAGTCTGGCGGCGGGAGAGACCCAGTACTTC.

This clonotype was observed at least ten times. CDR3 in amino acids: CASSLGTTGNEQYF. DNA of the CDR3: TGTGCCAGCAGCTTGGGGACTACCGGCAACGAGCAGTACTTC. This chain uses TRBV7-2 with TRBJ2-7, with 7 positions matching TRBD2. Trimming took 3 bases from V and 5 from J; bases not matched to a gene: 7. The CDR3 spans 14 residues. CDR1 and CDR2 from the germline V gene are SGHTA and FQGNSA.

This chain joins TRBV12-3 or TRBV12-4 and TRBJ2-7, with 7 bases identical to TRBD1. This CDR3 comprises 14 residues. Trimming cost V 6 bases and J 1 base; bases outside gene matches: 6. CDR3 region: CASRTGATSYEQYF. DNA of the CDR3: TGTGCCAGCAGAACAGGGGCGACTTCCTACGAGCAGTACTTC.

This clonotype was counted at least ten times. The J gene is TRBJ1-1, the V gene TRBV5-1; TRBD1 might be the D (6 bases). Germline CDR1 is SGHRS and CDR2 is YFSETQ. V lost 4 bases to trimming and J lost 0 bases, with 19 bases between them. This CDR3 contains 17 residues. This CDR3 reads CASSLRDTSYMNTEAFF. CDR3 nucleotides: TGCGCCAGCAGCCTGCGGGACACGAGCTACATGAACACTGAAGCTTTCTTT.

This clonotype was seen at least ten times. V and J are TRBV4-1 and TRBJ2-2, with D perhaps TRBD2 (7 bases). The CDR3 contains 16 residues. Germline V gene sequence: CDR1 MGHRA, CDR2 YSYEKL. The ends were cut back, 0 bases at V and 5 bases at J, with 13 bases in the middle. The CDR3 reads CASSQEGGAGTGELFF. The CDR3 DNA is TGCGCCAGCAGCCAAGAGGGGGGGGCAGGGACCGGGGAGCTGTTTTTT.

The rearrangement links TRBV7-9 to TRBJ1-2, with a weak D call TRBD1 (5 bases). V was trimmed by 3 bases and J by 0 bases, leaving 11 bases between them. This CDR3 is 15 amino acids long. Germline V gene lookup returns CDR1 SEHNR and CDR2 FQNEAQ (reference sequence). The CDR3 region has the DNA TGTGCCAGCAGCTTGGGTGGGGCTACTAACTATGGCTACACCTTC. It specifies CASSLGGATNYGYTF.

This clonotype was recorded many times. The chain couples TRBV11-2 to TRBJ2-7; 7 bases agree with TRBD1. CDR3 size: 14 residues. The J segment lost 4 bases and the V segment lost 7 bases, leaving 10 bases of the junction unmatched. Germline CDR1 reads SGHAT; CDR2 reads FQNNGV. CDR3 loop: CASTSLGGIYEQYF. The CDR3 DNA reads TGTGCCAGCACCTCCTTAGGGGGCATTTACGAGCAGTACTTC.

In this sample, this clonotype turned up a few times. V usage is TRBV7-8 and J usage is TRBJ2-7; perhaps TRBD2 as D (6 bases). With 5 bases removed from V and 0 bases from J, the gap between germline ends came to 20 bases. This CDR3 has 17 residues. Germline-derived CDR1 and CDR2 are SGHVS and FQNEAQ. The CDR3 loop is CASSPGGIGLNSYEQYF. Written as DNA, the CDR3 is TGTGCCAGCAGCCCAGGCGGGATTGGACTCAACTCCTACGAGCAGTACTTC.

The chain employs TRBV20-1 and TRBJ2-3; 14 bases match TRBD2. V lost 1 base and J lost 5; bases outside the gene matches: 8. Germline CDR1 and CDR2: DFQATT and SNEGSKA (reference sequence). The CDR3 runs 17 residues. The CDR3 sequence: CSARAGTSGSERDTQYF. CDR3 DNA: TGCAGTGCTAGAGCTGGGACTAGCGGGAGTGAAAGAGATACGCAGTATTTT.

V is TRBV19 and J is TRBJ1-2, with 8 bases that match TRBD1. V shed 8 bases, J shed 7 bases, and the junction held 3 bases outside the gene matches. The CDR3 totals 11 residues. CDR1 and CDR2 (germline): LNHDA, SQIVND (reference sequence). CDR3 DNA sequence: TGTGCCAGTTCCAGGGGGCCTGGCTACACCTTC. Residues: CASSRGPGYTF.

There are many counts of this clonotype. V is TRBV20-1 and J is TRBJ2-5, with TRBD2 matching over 13 bases. This CDR3 has 14 amino acids. V lost 5 bases, J lost 5 bases, and 5 bases stayed unmatched. The germline CDR1 and CDR2 sequences are DFQATT and SNEGSKA (reference sequence). The CDR3 nucleotides are TGCAGTGCTCGACTAGCGGGGGGAAGTGAGACCCAGTACTTC. Its translation: CSARLAGGSETQYF.

In its sample, this clonotype was seen many times. The gene calls are TRBV18 and TRBJ2-7; TRBD1 agrees at 7 bases. The V gene end was trimmed by 5 bases and the J gene end by 6 bases; junction bases not matched to a gene: 13. Germline V gene data show CDR1 as KGHSH and CDR2 as LQKENI. The CDR3 extends over 15 amino acids. CDR3 DNA: TGTGCCAGCTCAGGCCGGCGAGAGGGGGCTGTCGAGCAGTACTTC. Translating gives CASSGRREGAVEQYF. The full variable domain, its missing parts supplied by reference TRBV18 and TRBJ2-7, is NAGVMQNPRHLVRRRGQEARLRCSPMKGHSHVYWYRQLPEEGLKFMVYLQKENIIDESGMPKERFSAEFPKEGPSILRIQQVVRGDSAAYFCASSGRREGAVEQYFGPGTRLTVT.

V usage is TRBV2 and J usage is TRBJ2-5, with a possible D match to TRBD1 (6 bases). The CDR3 spans 16 residues. Between the trimmed V and J ends, which lost 6 bases and 1 base, there was a span of 18 bases. CDR1 is SNHLY and CDR2 is FYNNEI in the germline V gene. The CDR3 DNA sequence: TGTGCCAGCAGCCCCAATAGGGGGACATTCCAAGAGACCCAGTACTTC. It yields the protein CASSPNRGTFQETQYF.

In its sample, this clonotype was seen many times. The chain is built from TRBV7-3 and TRBJ1-6; 8 positions match TRBD1. The V and J ends lost 5 bases and 10 bases, in that order; junction bases with no gene match: 7. The CDR3 totals 14 residues. Germline values: CDR1 SGHTA, CDR2 FQGTGA. CDR3 in amino acids: CASSGTGLGSPLHF. The DNA of the CDR3 is TGTGCCAGCAGCGGGACAGGACTAGGATCACCCCTCCACTTT.

This clonotype was seen at least ten times. This chain links TRBV12-3 or TRBV12-4 with TRBJ1-2; D gene unclear. The CDR3 sequence is 11 residues long. V was cut by 0 bases and J by 6 bases, with 2 bases left in between. The CDR3 DNA reads as TGTGCCAGCAGTTTAGCTCATGGCTACACCTTC. It specifies CASSLAHGYTF.

The chain couples TRBV7-8 to TRBJ2-2; 7 positions agree with TRBD2. Germline CDR1 SGHVS, CDR2 FQNEAQ. Germline trimming cut 5 bases from V and 0 bases from J; bases unmatched to any gene: 6. The CDR3 is 16 residues long. Here the CDR3 reads CASSRIAGSNTGELFF. DNA of the CDR3: TGTGCCAGCAGCCGTATAGCGGGTTCGAACACCGGGGAGCTGTTTTTT.